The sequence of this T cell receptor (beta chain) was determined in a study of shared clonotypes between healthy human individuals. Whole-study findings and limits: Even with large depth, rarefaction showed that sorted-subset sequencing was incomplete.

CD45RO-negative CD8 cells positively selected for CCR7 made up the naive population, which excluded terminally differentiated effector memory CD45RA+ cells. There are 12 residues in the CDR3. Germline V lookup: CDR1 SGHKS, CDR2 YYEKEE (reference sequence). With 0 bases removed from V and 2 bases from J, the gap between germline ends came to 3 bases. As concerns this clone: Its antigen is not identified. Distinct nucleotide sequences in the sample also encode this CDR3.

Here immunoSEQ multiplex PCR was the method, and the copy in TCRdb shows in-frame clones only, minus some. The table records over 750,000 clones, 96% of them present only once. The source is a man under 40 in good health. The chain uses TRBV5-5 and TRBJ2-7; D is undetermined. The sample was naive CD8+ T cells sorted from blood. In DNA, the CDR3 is TGTGCCAGCAGCTTGGCCCCCTACGAGCAGTACTTC. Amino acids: CASSLAPYEQYF.